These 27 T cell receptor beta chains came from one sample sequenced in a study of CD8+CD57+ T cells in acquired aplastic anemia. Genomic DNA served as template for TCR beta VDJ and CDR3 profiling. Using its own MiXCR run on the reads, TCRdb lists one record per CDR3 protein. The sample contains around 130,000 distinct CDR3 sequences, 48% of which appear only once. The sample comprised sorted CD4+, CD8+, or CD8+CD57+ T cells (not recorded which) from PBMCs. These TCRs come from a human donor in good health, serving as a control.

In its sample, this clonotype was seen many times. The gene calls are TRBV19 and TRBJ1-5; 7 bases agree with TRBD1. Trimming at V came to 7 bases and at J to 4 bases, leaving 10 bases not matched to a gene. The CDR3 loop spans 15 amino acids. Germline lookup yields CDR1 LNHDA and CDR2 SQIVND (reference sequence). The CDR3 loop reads CASNPRDSINQPQHF. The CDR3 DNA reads TGTGCCAGTAACCCCCGGGACAGCATAAATCAGCCCCAGCATTTT.

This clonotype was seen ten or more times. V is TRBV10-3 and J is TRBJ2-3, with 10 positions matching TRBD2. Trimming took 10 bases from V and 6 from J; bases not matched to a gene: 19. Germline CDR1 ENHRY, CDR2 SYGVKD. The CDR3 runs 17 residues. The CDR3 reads CATKSAGGLELSDTQYF. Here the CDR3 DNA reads TGTGCCACCAAGTCAGCGGGGGGGCTAGAATTGTCGGATACGCAGTATTTT.

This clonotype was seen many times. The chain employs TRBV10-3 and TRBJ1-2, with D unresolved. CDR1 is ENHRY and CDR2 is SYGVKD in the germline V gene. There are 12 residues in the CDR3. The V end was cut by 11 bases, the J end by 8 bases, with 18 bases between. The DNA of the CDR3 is TGTGCCGTGCTGTCCCTCCTAGGGGGCTACACCTTC. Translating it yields CAVLSLLGGYTF.

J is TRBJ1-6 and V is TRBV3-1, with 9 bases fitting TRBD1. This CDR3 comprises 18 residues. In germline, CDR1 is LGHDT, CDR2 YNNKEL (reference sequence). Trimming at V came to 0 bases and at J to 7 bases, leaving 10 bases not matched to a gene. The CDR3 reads CASSQDWPGQGQNSPLHF. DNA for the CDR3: TGTGCCAGCAGCCAAGATTGGCCGGGACAGGGACAAAATTCACCCCTCCACTTT.

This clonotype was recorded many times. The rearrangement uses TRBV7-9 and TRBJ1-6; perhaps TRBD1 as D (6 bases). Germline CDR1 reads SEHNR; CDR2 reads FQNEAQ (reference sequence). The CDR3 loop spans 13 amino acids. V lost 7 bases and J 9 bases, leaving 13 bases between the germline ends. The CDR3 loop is CASNRDYRSPLHF. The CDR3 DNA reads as TGTGCCAGCAACAGGGACTACCGTTCACCCCTCCACTTT. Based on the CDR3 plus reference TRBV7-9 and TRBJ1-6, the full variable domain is DTGVSQNPRHKITKRGQNVTFRCDPISEHNRLYWYRQTLGQGPEFLTYFQNEAQLEKSRLLSDRFSAERPKGSFSTLEIQRTEQGDSAMYLCASNRDYRSPLHFGNGTRLTVT.

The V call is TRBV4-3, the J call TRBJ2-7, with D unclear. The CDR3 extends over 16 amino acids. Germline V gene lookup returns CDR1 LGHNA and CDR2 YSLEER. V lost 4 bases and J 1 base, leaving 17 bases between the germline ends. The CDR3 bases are TGCGCCAGCAGCCCGGGCATGGGGTCCGCTTCCTACGAGCAGTACTTC. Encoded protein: CASSPGMGSASYEQYF.

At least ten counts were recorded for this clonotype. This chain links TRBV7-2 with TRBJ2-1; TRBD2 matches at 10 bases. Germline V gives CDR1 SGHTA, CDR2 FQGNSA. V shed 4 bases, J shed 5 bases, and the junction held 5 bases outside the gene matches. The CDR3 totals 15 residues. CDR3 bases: TGTGCCAGCAGCTCCACTAGCGGGGTAGACAATGAGCAGTTCTTC. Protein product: CASSSTSGVDNEQFF.

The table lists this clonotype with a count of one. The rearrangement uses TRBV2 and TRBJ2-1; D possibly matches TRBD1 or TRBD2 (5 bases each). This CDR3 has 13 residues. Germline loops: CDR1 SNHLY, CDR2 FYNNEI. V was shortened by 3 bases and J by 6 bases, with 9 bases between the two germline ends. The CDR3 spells CASSEGPSNEQFF. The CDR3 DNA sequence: TGTGCCAGCAGTGAGGGACCGAGCAATGAGCAGTTCTTC.

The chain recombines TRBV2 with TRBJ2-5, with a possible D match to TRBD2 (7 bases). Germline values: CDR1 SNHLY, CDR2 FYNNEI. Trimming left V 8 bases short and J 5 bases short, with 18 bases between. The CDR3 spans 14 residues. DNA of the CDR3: TGTGCCAGCGTTAGGGGGGGGACTTGGGAGACCCAGTACTTC. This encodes CASVRGGTWETQYF.

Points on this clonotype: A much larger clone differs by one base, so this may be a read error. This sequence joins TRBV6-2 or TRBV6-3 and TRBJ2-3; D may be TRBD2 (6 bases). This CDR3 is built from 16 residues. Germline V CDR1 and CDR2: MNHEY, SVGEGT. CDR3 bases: TGTGCCCGCAGTTACTCGATGCGGGGCGGAACAGATACGCAGTATTTT. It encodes CARSYSMRGGTDTQYF.

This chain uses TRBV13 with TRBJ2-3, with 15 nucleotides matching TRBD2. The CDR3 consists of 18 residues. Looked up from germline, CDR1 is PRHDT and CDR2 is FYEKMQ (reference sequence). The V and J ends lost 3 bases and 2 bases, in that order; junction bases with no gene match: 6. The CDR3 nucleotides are TGTGCCAGCAGCTTGGGTGGACTAGCGGGGGGGCACACAGATACGCAGTATTTT. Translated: CASSLGGLAGGHTDTQYF.

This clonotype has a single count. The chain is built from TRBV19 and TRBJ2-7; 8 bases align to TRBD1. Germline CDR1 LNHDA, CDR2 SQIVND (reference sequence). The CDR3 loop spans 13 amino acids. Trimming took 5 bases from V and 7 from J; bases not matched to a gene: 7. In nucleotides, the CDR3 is TGTGCCAGTAGTTCTCAGGGGGCCGAGGAGCAGTACTTC. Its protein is CASSSQGAEEQYF. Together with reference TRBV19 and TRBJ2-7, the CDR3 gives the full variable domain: DGGITQSPKYLFRKEGQNVTLSCEQNLNHDAMYWYRQDPGQGLRLIYYSQIVNDFQKGDIAEGYSVSREKKESFPLTVTSAQKNPTAFYLCASSSQGAEEQYFGPGTRLTVT.

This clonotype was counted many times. The CDR3 DNA reads as TGTGCCAGCAGCCGACAGGGCGGTGAGACCCAGTACTTC. Amino acid sequence: CASSRQGGETQYF. The J gene is TRBJ2-5, the V gene TRBV14; TRBD1 matches 7 bases. The ends lost 4 bases at V and 5 bases at J; junction bases unmatched: 4. The CDR3 is 13 residues long. The germline V gene has CDR1 SGHDN and CDR2 FVKESK.

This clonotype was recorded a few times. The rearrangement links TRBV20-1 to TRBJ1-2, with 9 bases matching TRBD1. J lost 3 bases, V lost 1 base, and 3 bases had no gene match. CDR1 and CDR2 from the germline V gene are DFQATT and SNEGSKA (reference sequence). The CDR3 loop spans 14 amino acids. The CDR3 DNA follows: TGCAGTGCTAGAGGGGACAGGGCCCACTATGGCTACACCTTC. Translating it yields CSARGDRAHYGYTF.

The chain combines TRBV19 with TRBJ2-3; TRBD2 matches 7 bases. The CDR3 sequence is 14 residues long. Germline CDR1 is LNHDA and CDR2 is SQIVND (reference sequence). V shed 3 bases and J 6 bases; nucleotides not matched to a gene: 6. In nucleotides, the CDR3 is TGTGCCAGTAGTATCGGGACTATCGTGGATACGCAGTATTTT. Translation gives CASSIGTIVDTQYF.

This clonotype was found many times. The CDR3 DNA sequence: TGTGCCAGCAGCTTACCCGCGGGACAGGCTATGAACTATGGCTACACCTTC. This encodes CASSLPAGQAMNYGYTF. The chain couples TRBV13 to TRBJ1-2; 8 nucleotides line up with TRBD1. Germline V gives CDR1 PRHDT, CDR2 FYEKMQ (reference sequence). Trimming cost V 2 bases and J 2 bases; bases outside gene matches: 10. The CDR3 runs to 17 residues.

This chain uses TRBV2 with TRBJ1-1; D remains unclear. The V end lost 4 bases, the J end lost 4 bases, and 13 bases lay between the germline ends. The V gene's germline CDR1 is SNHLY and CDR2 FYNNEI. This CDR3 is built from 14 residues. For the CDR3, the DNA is TGTGCCAGCAGTGGGTCGGGGTTTGCCACTGAAGCTTTCTTT. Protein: CASSGSGFATEAFF.

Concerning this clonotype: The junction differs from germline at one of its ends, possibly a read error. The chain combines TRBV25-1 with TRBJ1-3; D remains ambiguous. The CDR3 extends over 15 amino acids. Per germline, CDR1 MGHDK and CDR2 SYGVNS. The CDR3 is CASTEQTERGNTVYF. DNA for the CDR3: TGTGCCAGCACCGAACAGACCGAGCGAGGAAACACCGTATATTTT.

CDR3 sequence (DNA): TGTGCCAGCAGCTTGAGGACAGGGGGGGGCCTCTATGGCTACACCTTC. It encodes CASSLRTGGGLYGYTF. The V call is TRBV5-5, the J call TRBJ1-2; 10 bases are shared with TRBD1. Germline V gives CDR1 SGHKS, CDR2 YYEKEE (reference sequence). CDR3 length: 16 residues. V shed 1 base and J 4 bases; nucleotides not matched to a gene: 7.

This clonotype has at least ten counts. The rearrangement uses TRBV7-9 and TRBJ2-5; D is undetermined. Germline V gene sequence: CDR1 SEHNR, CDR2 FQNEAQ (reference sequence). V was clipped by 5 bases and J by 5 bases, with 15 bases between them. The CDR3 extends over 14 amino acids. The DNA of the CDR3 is TGTGCCAGCAGCCCCAGTGATGTGCGGGAGACCCAGTACTTC. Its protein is CASSPSDVRETQYF.

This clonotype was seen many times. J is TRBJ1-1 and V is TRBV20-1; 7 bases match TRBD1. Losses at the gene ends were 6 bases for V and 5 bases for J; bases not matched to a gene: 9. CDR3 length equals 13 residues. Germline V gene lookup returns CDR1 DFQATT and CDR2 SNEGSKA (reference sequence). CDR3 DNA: TGCAGTGCGCACCCGGTGACAGGGACTGAAGCTTTCTTT. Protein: CSAHPVTGTEAFF.

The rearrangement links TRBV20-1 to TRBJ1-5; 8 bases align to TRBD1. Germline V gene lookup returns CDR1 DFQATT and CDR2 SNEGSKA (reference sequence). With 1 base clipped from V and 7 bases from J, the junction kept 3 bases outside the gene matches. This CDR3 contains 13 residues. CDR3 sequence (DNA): TGCAGTGCTAGAGGGACAGGGCTCCAGCCCCAGCATTTT. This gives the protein CSARGTGLQPQHF.

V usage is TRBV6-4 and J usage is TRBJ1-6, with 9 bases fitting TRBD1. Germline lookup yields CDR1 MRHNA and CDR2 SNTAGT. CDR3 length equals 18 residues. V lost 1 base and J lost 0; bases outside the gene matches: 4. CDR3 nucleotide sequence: TGTGCCAGCAGTGACTGGGGACAGGGCAGCTCCTATAATTCACCCCTCCACTTT. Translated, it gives CASSDWGQGSSYNSPLHF.

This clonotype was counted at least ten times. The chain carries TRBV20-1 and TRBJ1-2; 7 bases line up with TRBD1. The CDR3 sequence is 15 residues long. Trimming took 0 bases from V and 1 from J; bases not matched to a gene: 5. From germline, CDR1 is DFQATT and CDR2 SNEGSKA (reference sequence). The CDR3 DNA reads TGCAGTGCTAGAGAAGGGGGCAGGGGTAACTATGGCTACACCTTC. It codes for CSAREGGRGNYGYTF.

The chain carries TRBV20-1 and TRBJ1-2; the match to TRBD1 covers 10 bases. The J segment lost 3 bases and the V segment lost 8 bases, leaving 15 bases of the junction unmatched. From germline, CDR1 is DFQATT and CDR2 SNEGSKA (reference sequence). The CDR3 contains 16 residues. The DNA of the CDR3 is TGCAGTACCTCCGGACAGGGGGGATGGGGCGACTATGGCTACACCTTC. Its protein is CSTSGQGGWGDYGYTF.

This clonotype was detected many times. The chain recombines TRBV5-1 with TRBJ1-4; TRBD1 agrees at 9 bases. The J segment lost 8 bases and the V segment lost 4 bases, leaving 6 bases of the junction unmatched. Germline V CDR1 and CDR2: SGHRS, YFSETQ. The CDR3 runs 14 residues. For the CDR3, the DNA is TGCGCCAGCAGCGTGGAAGGGACAGGGGAAAAACTGTTTTTT. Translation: CASSVEGTGEKLFF.

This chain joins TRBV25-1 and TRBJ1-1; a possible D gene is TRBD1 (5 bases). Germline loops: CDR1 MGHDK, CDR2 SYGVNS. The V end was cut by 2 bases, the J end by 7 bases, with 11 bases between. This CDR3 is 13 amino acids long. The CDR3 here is CASSEDYQGEAFF. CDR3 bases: TGTGCCAGCAGTGAAGACTACCAGGGTGAAGCTTTCTTT. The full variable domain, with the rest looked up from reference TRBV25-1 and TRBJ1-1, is EADIYQTPRYLVIGTGKKITLECSQTMGHDKMYWYQQDPGMELHLIHYSYGVNSTEKGDLSSESTVSRIRTEHFPLTLESARPSHTSQYLCASSEDYQGEAFFGQGTRLTVV.